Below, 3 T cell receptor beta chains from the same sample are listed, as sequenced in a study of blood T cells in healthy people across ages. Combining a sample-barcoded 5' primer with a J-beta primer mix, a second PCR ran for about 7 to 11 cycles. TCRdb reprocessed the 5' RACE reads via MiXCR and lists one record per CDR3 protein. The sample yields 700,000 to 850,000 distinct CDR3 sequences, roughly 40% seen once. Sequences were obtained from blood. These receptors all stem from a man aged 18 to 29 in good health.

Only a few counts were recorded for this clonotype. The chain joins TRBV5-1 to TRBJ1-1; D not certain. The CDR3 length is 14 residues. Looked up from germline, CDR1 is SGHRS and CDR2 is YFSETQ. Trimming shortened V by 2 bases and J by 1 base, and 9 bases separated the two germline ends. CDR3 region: CASSLRQRNTEAFF. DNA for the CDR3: TGCGCCAGCAGCTTAAGGCAGAGGAACACTGAAGCTTTCTTT.

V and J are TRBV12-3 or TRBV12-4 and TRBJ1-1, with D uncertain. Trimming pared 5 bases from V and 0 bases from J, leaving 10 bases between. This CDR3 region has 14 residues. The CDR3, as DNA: TGTGCCAGCAGTCTCACCGACGTGAACACTGAAGCTTTCTTT. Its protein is CASSLTDVNTEAFF.

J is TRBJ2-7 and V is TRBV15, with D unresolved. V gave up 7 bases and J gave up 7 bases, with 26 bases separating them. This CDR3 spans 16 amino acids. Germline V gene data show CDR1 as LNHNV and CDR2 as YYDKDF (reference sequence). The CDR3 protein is CATTRDGWASPNEQYF. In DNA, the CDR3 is TGTGCCACCACCCGAGACGGGTGGGCTAGTCCCAATGAGCAGTACTTC.